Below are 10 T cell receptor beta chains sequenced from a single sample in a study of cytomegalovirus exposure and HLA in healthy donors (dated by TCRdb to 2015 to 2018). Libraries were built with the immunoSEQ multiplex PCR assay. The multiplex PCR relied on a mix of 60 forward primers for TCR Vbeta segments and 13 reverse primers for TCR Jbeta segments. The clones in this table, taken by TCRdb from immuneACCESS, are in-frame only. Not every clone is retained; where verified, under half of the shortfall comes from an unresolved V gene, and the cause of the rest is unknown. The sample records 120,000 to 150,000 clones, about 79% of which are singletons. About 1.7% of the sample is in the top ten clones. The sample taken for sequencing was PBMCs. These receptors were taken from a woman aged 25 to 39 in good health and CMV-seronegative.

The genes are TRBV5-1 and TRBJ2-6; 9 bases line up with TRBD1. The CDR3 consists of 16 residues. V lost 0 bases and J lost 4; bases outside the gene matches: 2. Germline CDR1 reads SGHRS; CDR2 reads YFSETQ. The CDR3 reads CASSLGDRAGANVLTF. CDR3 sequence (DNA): TGCGCCAGCAGCTTGGGGGACAGGGCGGGGGCCAACGTCCTGACTTTC.

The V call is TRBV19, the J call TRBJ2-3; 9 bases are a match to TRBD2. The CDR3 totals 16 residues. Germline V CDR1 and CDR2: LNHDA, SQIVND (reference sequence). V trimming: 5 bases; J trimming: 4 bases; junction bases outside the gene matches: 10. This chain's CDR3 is CASSPSARGGPDTQYF. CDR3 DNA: TGTGCCAGTAGTCCCTCCGCGCGGGGGGGCCCAGATACGCAGTATTTT.

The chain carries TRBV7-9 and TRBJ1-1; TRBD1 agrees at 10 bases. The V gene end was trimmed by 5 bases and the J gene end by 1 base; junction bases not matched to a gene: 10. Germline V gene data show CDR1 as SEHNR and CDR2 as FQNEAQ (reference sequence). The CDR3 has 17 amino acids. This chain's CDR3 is CASSTAGTGDPNTEAFF. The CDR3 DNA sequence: TGTGCCAGCAGCACAGCCGGGACAGGGGACCCGAACACTGAAGCTTTCTTT.

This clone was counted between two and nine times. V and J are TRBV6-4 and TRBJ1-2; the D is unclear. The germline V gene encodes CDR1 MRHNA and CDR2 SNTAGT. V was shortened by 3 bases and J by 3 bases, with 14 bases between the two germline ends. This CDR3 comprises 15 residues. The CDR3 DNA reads TGTGCCAGCAGTGAGAATCCATCAGGCTACTATGGCTACACCTTC. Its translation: CASSENPSGYYGYTF.

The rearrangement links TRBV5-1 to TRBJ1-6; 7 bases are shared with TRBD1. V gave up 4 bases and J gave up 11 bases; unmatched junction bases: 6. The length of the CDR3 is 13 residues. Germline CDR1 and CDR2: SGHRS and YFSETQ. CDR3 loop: CASSLRQGTPLHF. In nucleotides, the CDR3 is TGCGCCAGCAGCCTCCGACAGGGAACACCCCTCCACTTT.

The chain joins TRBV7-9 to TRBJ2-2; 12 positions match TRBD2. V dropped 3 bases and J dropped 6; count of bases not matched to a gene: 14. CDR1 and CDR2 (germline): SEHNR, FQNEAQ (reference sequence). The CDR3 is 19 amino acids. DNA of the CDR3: TGTGCCAGCAGCTTCGGGTTGACTAGCGGGGGTTATGGAGCCGGGGAGCTGTTTTTT. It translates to CASSFGLTSGGYGAGELFF.

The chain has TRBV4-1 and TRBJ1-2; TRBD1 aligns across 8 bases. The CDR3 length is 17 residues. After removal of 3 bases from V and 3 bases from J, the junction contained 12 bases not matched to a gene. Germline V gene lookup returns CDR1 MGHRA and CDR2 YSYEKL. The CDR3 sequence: CASSQRQGRVDDYGYTF. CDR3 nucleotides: TGCGCCAGCAGCCAGAGACAGGGGAGGGTTGACGACTATGGCTACACCTTC.

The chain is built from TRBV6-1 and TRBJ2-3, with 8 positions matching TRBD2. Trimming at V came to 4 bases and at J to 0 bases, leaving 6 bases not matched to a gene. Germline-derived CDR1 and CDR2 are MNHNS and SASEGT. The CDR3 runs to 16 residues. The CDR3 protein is CASSVGTRYSTDTQYF. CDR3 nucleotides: TGTGCCAGCAGTGTCGGGACTAGGTATAGCACAGATACGCAGTATTTT.

CDR3 protein: CASSLSMRARDGYTF. CDR3 nucleotides: TGTGCCAGCAGTTTATCTATGAGGGCCCGGGATGGCTACACCTTC. The rearrangement uses TRBV28 and TRBJ1-2; no clear D gene. Trimming pared 1 base from V and 6 bases from J, leaving 15 bases between. This CDR3 has 15 amino acids. CDR1 and CDR2 from the germline V gene are MDHEN and SYDVKM.

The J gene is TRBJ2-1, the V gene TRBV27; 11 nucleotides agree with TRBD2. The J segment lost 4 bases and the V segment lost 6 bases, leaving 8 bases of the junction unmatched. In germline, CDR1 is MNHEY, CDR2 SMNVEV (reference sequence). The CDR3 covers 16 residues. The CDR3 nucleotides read TGTGCCAGCAGGCCGCCTCTAGCGGGGGGTTACAATGAGCAGTTCTTC. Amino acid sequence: CASRPPLAGGYNEQFF.